This TCR beta chain stems from a study of shared clonotypes between healthy human individuals. Study observations and caveats: Estimated richness values were generally larger in naive subsets than in memory subsets. The donor pool, a small one, limited the genetic and exposure-history diversity represented.

Produced via immunoSEQ multiplex PCR; TCRdb's table is partial and in-frame only. The sample shows millions of clones, approximately 94% of them seen only once. HIV-negative, healthy adults without recent acute infections or vaccinations were the donors. Details on this clone: The antigen is not known.

The CDR3 spans 15 residues. The V end was cut by 4 bases, the J end by 0 bases, with 11 bases between. CDR1 and CDR2 (germline): SGHKS, YYEKEE (reference sequence). This TCR came from a man aged 18 to 29 in good health. Specimen: naive CD4+ T cells sorted from blood. Regarding subset: CD45RA+ positively selected. This chain uses TRBV5-5 with TRBJ2-1, with D perhaps given as TRBD1 or TRBD2 (5 bases each). The CDR3 DNA is TGTGCCAGCAGCCCAGGGACGGGCTCCTACAATGAGCAGTTCTTC. It encodes CASSPGTGSYNEQFF. Full variable domain (remainder filled in from reference TRBV5-5 and TRBJ2-1): DAGVTQSPTHLIKTRGQQVTLRCSPISGHKSVSWYQQVLGQGPQFIFQYYEKEERGRGNFPDRFSARQFPNYSSELNVNALLLGDSALYLCASSPGTGSYNEQFFGPGTRLTVL.